The 21 T cell receptor beta chains reported below all come from one sample, sequenced in a study of blood T cells in healthy people across ages. A second PCR of roughly 7 to 11 cycles used a sample-barcoded 5' primer and a J-beta primer mix. In TCRdb, the 5' RACE reads were re-called with MiXCR into one record per CDR3 protein. The sample consists of fewer than 1 million distinct CDR3 sequences, under 55% of them appearing once. Sequencing input: blood. All receptors derive from a man in his 60s in good health.

This clonotype was detected only a few times. The V and J genes are TRBV6-5 and TRBJ2-5; 11 bases agree with TRBD2. Germline lookup yields CDR1 MNHEY and CDR2 SVGAGI. The length of the CDR3 is 16 residues. Trimming removed 0 bases from V and 6 bases from J; junction bases left unmatched: 6. The CDR3 is CASSYSPSGGFQTQYF. CDR3 nucleotide sequence: TGTGCCAGCAGTTACTCGCCTAGCGGGGGGTTTCAGACCCAGTACTTC.

The V and J genes are TRBV9 and TRBJ1-2; D is uncertain. CDR1 is SGDLS, CDR2 YYNGEE, per germline. The V gene lost 2 bases and the J gene lost 3 bases, with 11 bases spanning the gap. The CDR3 totals 14 residues. The chain's CDR3 is CASSVHDGDYGYTF. In DNA, the CDR3 is TGTGCCAGCAGCGTTCATGACGGGGACTATGGCTACACCTTC. The full variable domain, with the rest looked up from reference TRBV9 and TRBJ1-2, is DSGVTQTPKHLITATGQRVTLRCSPRSGDLSVYWYQQSLDQGLQFLIQYYNGEERAKGNILERFSAQQFPDLHSELNLSSLELGDSALYFCASSVHDGDYGYTFGSGTRLTVV.

This chain joins TRBV6-5 and TRBJ2-7; D tentatively fits TRBD1 or TRBD2 (5 bases each). Germline lookup yields CDR1 MNHEY and CDR2 SVGAGI. V lost 2 bases and J 4 bases, leaving 12 bases between the germline ends. This CDR3 has 14 residues. DNA of the CDR3: TGTGCCAGCAGTTACCCGGGCAGGGAGTACGAGCAGTACTTC. As protein: CASSYPGREYEQYF.

The chain is built from TRBV20-1 and TRBJ2-7; a possible D gene is TRBD2 (5 bases). CDR3 length: 14 residues. Trimming took off 0 bases at V and 2 bases at J, with 11 bases between the two ends. Germline V CDR1 and CDR2: DFQATT, SNEGSKA (reference sequence). The CDR3 coding sequence is TGCAGTGCTAGAGACGGACTGGACGCCTACGAGCAGTACTTC. This gives the protein CSARDGLDAYEQYF.

The table lists this clonotype with a few counts. The chain has TRBV7-9 and TRBJ2-5; tentatively, D is TRBD1 or TRBD2 (5 bases each). Trimming cost V 5 bases and J 5 bases, with 15 bases left between them. Germline V gene lookup returns CDR1 SEHNR and CDR2 FQNEAQ (reference sequence). The CDR3 spans 14 residues. CDR3 sequence reads: CASSPRAGSETQYF. The DNA for the CDR3 is TGTGCCAGCAGCCCCAGGGCGGGTAGCGAGACCCAGTACTTC.

This clonotype came up a few times. The genes are TRBV18 and TRBJ2-1; 8 bases map to TRBD1. J gave up 10 bases and V 8 bases, and 10 bases lay outside the gene matches. CDR3 length: 13 amino acids. CDR1 is KGHSH, CDR2 LQKENI, per germline. Here the CDR3 DNA reads TGTGCCAGCACCCGGGACAGGTCGGGAGAGCAGTTCTTC. As protein: CASTRDRSGEQFF.

This clonotype has ten or more counts. This chain connects TRBV7-2 to TRBJ2-5; D is possibly TRBD1 (6 bases). The CDR3 is made up of 15 amino acids. Looked up from germline, CDR1 is SGHTA and CDR2 is FQGNSA. The V end lost 2 bases, the J end lost 0 bases, and 10 bases lay between the germline ends. CDR3 sequence (DNA): TGTGCCAGCAGCTTAACCAGGGGAAACCAAGAGACCCAGTACTTC. Its protein is CASSLTRGNQETQYF.

This clonotype was recorded a few times. This rearrangement joins TRBV13 to TRBJ2-1; 11 bases match TRBD2. The CDR3 has 17 residues. The V segment lost 1 base and the J segment 6 bases; nucleotides outside the gene matches: 8. The V gene's germline CDR1 is PRHDT and CDR2 FYEKMQ (reference sequence). CDR3 bases: TGTGCCAGCAGCTTAGTGGCTAGCGGGGGGCGGTCCAATGAGCAGTTCTTC. Translation: CASSLVASGGRSNEQFF.

This chain uses TRBV12-3 or TRBV12-4 with TRBJ2-7, with 8 bases fitting TRBD2. The CDR3 is made up of 13 amino acids. V gave up 5 bases and J gave up 6 bases; unmatched junction bases: 6. The CDR3 nucleotides read TGTGCCAGCAGTGGACTAGCAGGTAGCGAGCAGTACTTC. Amino acid sequence: CASSGLAGSEQYF.

Only one count was recorded for this clonotype. This chain links TRBV6-1 with TRBJ2-7; D not certain. The tail of the sequence fits TRBJ2-5 better, so the J call may be wrong. Germline values: CDR1 MNHNS, CDR2 SASEGT. The CDR3 has 13 residues. The CDR3 loop is CASSDASIGTQYF. The CDR3 bases are TGTGCCAGCAGTGACGCGTCGATTGGGACCCAGTACTTC.

This clonotype was found a few times. The J gene is TRBJ2-7, the V gene TRBV29-1; D could derive from TRBD1 or TRBD2 (5 bases each). Deletions cut 0 bases from V and 5 bases from J, with 11 bases between. The CDR3 totals 13 residues. Germline lookup yields CDR1 SQVTM and CDR2 ANQGSEA. In DNA form, the CDR3 reads TGCAGCGTTGAAGATGGGGGAATCCACGAGCAGTACTTC. It codes for CSVEDGGIHEQYF.

This clonotype appeared a few times. This chain connects TRBV5-1 to TRBJ2-3; D may be TRBD2 (6 bases). The CDR3 contains 16 residues. CDR1 is SGHRS and CDR2 is YFSETQ in the germline V gene. Trimming shortened V by 0 bases and J by 4 bases, and 15 bases separated the two germline ends. The CDR3 bases are TGCGCCAGCAGCTTGGCCGGAGGGTCGTATCCAGATACGCAGTATTTT. Its protein is CASSLAGGSYPDTQYF. Supplemented by reference TRBV5-1 and TRBJ2-3, the full variable domain reads KAGVTQTPRYLIKTRGQQVTLSCSPISGHRSVSWYQQTPGQGLQFLFEYFSETQRNKGNFPGRFSGRQFSNSRSEMNVSTLELGDSALYLCASSLAGGSYPDTQYFGPGTRLTVL.

In this sample, this clonotype turned up once. V usage is TRBV30 and J usage is TRBJ2-1, with D perhaps TRBD1 (6 bases). Germline V lookup: CDR1 GTSNPN, CDR2 SVGIG (reference sequence). The CDR3 has 13 residues. Trimming removed 0 bases at V and 9 bases at J, with 12 bases between. The chain's CDR3 is CAWSVGGEGEQFF. In DNA form, the CDR3 reads TGTGCCTGGAGTGTAGGGGGAGAAGGTGAGCAGTTCTTC.

J is TRBJ2-1 and V is TRBV3-1, with TRBD2 as a possible D gene (7 bases). The CDR3 runs to 15 residues. The germline V gene encodes CDR1 LGHDT and CDR2 YNNKEL (reference sequence). Trimming stripped 3 bases from V and 2 bases from J, with 11 bases between. CDR3 protein: CASSHRGAAYNEQFF. CDR3 coding DNA: TGTGCCAGCAGCCACCGGGGGGCCGCCTACAATGAGCAGTTCTTC.

The chain couples TRBV27 to TRBJ2-3; the D is unclear. CDR1 is MNHEY, CDR2 SMNVEV, per germline (reference sequence). V lost 3 bases to trimming and J lost 8 bases, with 15 bases between them. The CDR3 consists of 14 residues. CDR3: CASSFRLQKGTQYF. DNA for the CDR3: TGTGCCAGCAGTTTTAGACTCCAAAAGGGTACGCAGTATTTT.

CDR3 sequence reads: CASSPRGQIYNEQFF. In DNA, the CDR3 is TGTGCCAGCAGCCCCCGGGGACAGATATACAATGAGCAGTTCTTC. The J gene is TRBJ2-1, the V gene TRBV7-9, with 7 nucleotides matching TRBD1. This CDR3 is 15 amino acids long. CDR1 is SEHNR, CDR2 FQNEAQ, per germline (reference sequence). V was pared by 5 bases and J by 4 bases, with 8 bases of the junction left unmatched.

This clonotype showed up just a few times. This chain uses TRBV7-2 with TRBJ2-2; 8 bases agree with TRBD1. CDR1 and CDR2 (germline): SGHTA, FQGNSA. The CDR3 contains 13 residues. V shed 7 bases and J 5 bases; nucleotides not matched to a gene: 3. The CDR3 here is CASTTGVTGELFF. CDR3 DNA sequence: TGTGCCAGCACGACAGGGGTGACCGGGGAGCTGTTTTTT.

The genes are TRBV9 and TRBJ2-1; possibly TRBD2 for D (6 bases). This CDR3 region has 15 residues. Trimming left V 0 bases short and J 6 bases short, with 13 bases between. Germline V gene sequence: CDR1 SGDLS, CDR2 YYNGEE. Here the CDR3 DNA reads TGTGCCAGCAGCGTAGGGGGGGTCGGGATCAATGAGCAGTTCTTC. This translates into CASSVGGVGINEQFF.

The CDR3 DNA follows: TGCGCCAGCAGCTTGACGGGGGGTCCGGGTAGCGAGCAGTACTTC. This codes for CASSLTGGPGSEQYF. V is TRBV5-1 and J is TRBJ2-7, with 7 bases fitting TRBD2. Germline V gene lookup returns CDR1 SGHRS and CDR2 YFSETQ. V lost 1 base and J lost 6; bases outside the gene matches: 10. The CDR3 is 15 residues long.

In regard to this clonotype: At one of its ends the junction is not consistent with the germline gene, which may arise from a read error. This rearrangement joins TRBV7-2 to TRBJ2-7, with TRBD2 matching over 9 bases. The CDR3 sequence is 14 residues long. Per the germline V gene, CDR1 is SGHTA and CDR2 is FQGNSA. In DNA, the CDR3 is TGCGCCAGCAGCTTGACTAGCGGAACCTACGAGCAGTACTTC. This translates into CASSLTSGTYEQYF.

The chain has TRBV27 and TRBJ1-1; tentatively, D is TRBD1 (5 bases). CDR1 is MNHEY and CDR2 is SMNVEV in the germline V gene (reference sequence). Deletions cut 3 bases from V and 7 bases from J, with 18 bases between. This CDR3 region has 15 residues. The CDR3 nucleotides are TGTGCCAGCAGTTTGGGACCATTCCCGAGAGGTGAAGCTTTCTTT. It is translated as CASSLGPFPRGEAFF.